Shown below are 24 T cell receptor beta chains from a single sample sequenced in a study of graft-versus-host responses after intestinal transplantation. Which antigens these TCRs recognize remains unknown. Clones were sequenced by immunoSEQ multiplex PCR, and TCRdb holds only the in-frame ones, with some missing. The table shows about 88,000 clones, with approximately 92% occurring only once. The sample in question was unstimulated CD4+ T cells sorted from spleen or lymph node cells, obtained before intestinal transplant. These receptors all stem from a human donor who received an intestinal transplant.

This chain links TRBV19 with TRBJ1-1, with unresolved D. The CDR3 has 18 residues. V lost 9 bases to trimming and J lost 1 base, with 27 bases between them. From germline, CDR1 is LNHDA and CDR2 SQIVND (reference sequence). DNA for the CDR3: TGTGCCAGCGCAATGACGGTGTTGAGAGGAGGGTCGAACACTGAAGCTTTCTTT. This gives the protein CASAMTVLRGGSNTEAFF.

This rearrangement joins TRBV21-1 to TRBJ2-1; TRBD1 reflects the table's D call only, with no check against the DNA. TRBV21-1 is tagged as a pseudogene. This CDR3 has 16 residues. The CDR3 nucleotides are TGTGCCAGCAGCAAAGGTGGGACAGGGGGTTTCAATGAGCAGTTCTTC. It encodes CASSKGGTGGFNEQFF.

CDR3 in amino acids: CASSLAGGARLEEQYF. CDR3 sequence (DNA): TGTGCCAGCAGCTTGGCAGGGGGCGCTCGGCTGGAAGAGCAGTACTTC. The rearrangement links TRBV5-5 to TRBJ2-5; the match to TRBD1 covers 8 bases. In germline, CDR1 is SGHKS, CDR2 YYEKEE (reference sequence). V gave up 0 bases and J gave up 11 bases; unmatched junction bases: 15. This CDR3 has 16 amino acids.

The J gene is TRBJ2-5, the V gene TRBV7-9; D possibly uses TRBD1 or TRBD2 (6 bases each). Germline V gene data show CDR1 as SEHNR and CDR2 as FQNEAQ (reference sequence). Trimming pared 4 bases from V and 4 bases from J, leaving 16 bases between. This CDR3 is 15 amino acids long. CDR3 sequence: CASSSRVGGRETQYF. The CDR3 coding sequence is TGTGCCAGCAGCTCCAGGGTAGGGGGGCGAGAGACCCAGTACTTC.

This chain uses TRBV5-4 with TRBJ2-3; D ambiguous. Per the germline V gene, CDR1 is SGHNT and CDR2 is YYREEE (reference sequence). Trimming removed 1 base at V and 2 bases at J, with 11 bases between. The CDR3 sequence is 15 residues long. In DNA, the CDR3 is TGTGCCAGCAGCTTGTATAACTCCCTCACAGATACGCAGTATTTT. As protein: CASSLYNSLTDTQYF.

The chain links TRBV5-1 to TRBJ1-2; 12 bases are a match to TRBD1. In germline, CDR1 is SGHRS, CDR2 YFSETQ. This CDR3 comprises 15 residues. J was trimmed by 4 bases and V by 0 bases; bases with no gene match: 1. The CDR3 region is CASSLAGQGAYGYTF. CDR3 coding DNA: TGCGCCAGCAGCTTGGCGGGACAGGGGGCCTATGGCTACACCTTC.

V usage is TRBV10-3 and J usage is TRBJ2-1, with 12 positions matching TRBD2. Germline CDR1 is ENHRY and CDR2 is SYGVKD. The CDR3 consists of 16 residues. V dropped 5 bases and J dropped 9; count of bases not matched to a gene: 11. The CDR3 is CAISPPRTSGTGEQFF. The CDR3 DNA reads as TGTGCCATCAGTCCCCCGAGGACTAGCGGGACCGGTGAGCAGTTCTTC.

V is TRBV2 and J is TRBJ2-3; D remains unclear. The CDR3 is made up of 15 amino acids. Trimming removed 6 bases from V and 0 bases from J, with 13 bases in between. The germline gives CDR1 SNHLY, CDR2 FYNNEI. The CDR3 DNA sequence: TGTGCCAGCAGGAGGAAGACACTAAGCACAGATACGCAGTATTTT. As protein: CASRRKTLSTDTQYF.

This clone was seen only once. J is TRBJ2-7 and V is TRBV2; 11 bases match TRBD2. The V segment lost 2 bases and the J segment 4 bases; nucleotides outside the gene matches: 13. The CDR3 extends over 18 amino acids. Germline CDR1 SNHLY, CDR2 FYNNEI. The CDR3 bases are TGTGCCAGCAGTGAAATTGACGATCGGCTAGCGGGAGGATACGAGCAGTACTTC. This encodes CASSEIDDRLAGGYEQYF.

J is TRBJ2-7 and V is TRBV6-1, with 10 bases fitting TRBD1. After removal of 7 bases from V and 3 bases from J, the junction contained 6 bases not matched to a gene. This CDR3 has 14 residues. Per germline, CDR1 MNHNS and CDR2 SASEGT. The CDR3 DNA sequence: TGTGCCAGCACCGACAGGGGGCTTATCTACGAGCAGTACTTC. Translation: CASTDRGLIYEQYF.

The CDR3 loop is CASKRQQETQYF. CDR3 DNA: TGTGCCAGCAAACGCCAGCAAGAGACCCAGTACTTC. The V and J genes are TRBV6-1 and TRBJ2-5; D gene unclear. CDR1 is MNHNS and CDR2 is SASEGT in the germline V gene. This CDR3 region has 12 residues. Trimming took off 7 bases at V and 2 bases at J, with 8 bases between the two ends.

The V call is TRBV7-8, the J call TRBJ2-7, with a possible D match to TRBD1 (6 bases). Trimming cost V 3 bases and J 3 bases, with 9 bases left between them. The CDR3 loop spans 13 amino acids. CDR1 is SGHVS and CDR2 is FQNEAQ in the germline V gene. CDR3 residues: CASSFDRSYEQYF. CDR3 bases: TGTGCCAGCAGCTTTGACAGGAGCTACGAGCAGTACTTC.

This chain links TRBV5-8 with TRBJ2-3; D tentatively fits TRBD1 or TRBD2 (5 bases each). The CDR3 has 14 residues. V was shortened by 5 bases and J by 7 bases, with 17 bases between the two germline ends. Per the germline V gene, CDR1 is SGHTS and CDR2 is YDEGEE. The CDR3 loop reads CASSYRGTANTQYF. CDR3 DNA sequence: TGTGCCAGCAGTTATAGAGGGACGGCGAATACGCAGTATTTT.

The V and J genes are TRBV19 and TRBJ1-3; D unclear. Germline V gene lookup returns CDR1 LNHDA and CDR2 SQIVND (reference sequence). This CDR3 comprises 13 residues. Trimming removed 3 bases from V and 2 bases from J, with 5 bases in between. CDR3 nucleotide sequence: TGTGCCAGTAGTATCCAGACTGGAAACACCATATATTTT. The encoded protein is CASSIQTGNTIYF.

The V call is TRBV11-3, the J call TRBJ2-7; a possible D gene is TRBD1 (5 bases). In germline, CDR1 is SGHNT, CDR2 YENEEA. The CDR3 is 15 amino acids. Deletions cut 4 bases from V and 3 bases from J, with 16 bases between. The CDR3 nucleotides are TGTGCCAGCAGCTCAAGGCCAGGGTCGAACTACGAGCAGTACTTC. It encodes CASSSRPGSNYEQYF.

The rearrangement joins TRBV5-4 to TRBJ2-1; 12 nucleotides line up with TRBD2. There are 15 residues in the CDR3. CDR1 SGHNT and CDR2 YYREEE come from the germline V gene (reference sequence). V lost 3 bases to trimming and J lost 10 bases; unmatched junction nucleotides: 8. The CDR3 here is CASSSQSGTSGEQFF. CDR3 coding DNA: TGTGCCAGCAGCTCCCAGAGCGGGACTAGCGGGGAGCAGTTCTTC.

The genes are TRBV2 and TRBJ2-7, with D perhaps TRBD1 (5 bases). V was pared by 1 base and J by 1 base, with 8 bases between. The CDR3 is made up of 14 amino acids. The germline gives CDR1 SNHLY, CDR2 FYNNEI. In DNA, the CDR3 is TGTGCCAGCAGTGAAGGGGGCGTGTCCTACGAGCAGTACTTC. Protein: CASSEGGVSYEQYF.

V is TRBV6-1 and J is TRBJ2-5; 14 nucleotides agree with TRBD2. The V and J ends lost 2 bases and 5 bases, in that order; junction bases with no gene match: 10. The CDR3 has 18 residues. Germline V gene sequence: CDR1 MNHNS, CDR2 SASEGT. The CDR3: CASSEPDGTSGSWETQYF. The CDR3 nucleotides are TGTGCCAGCAGTGAACCAGACGGGACTAGCGGGAGTTGGGAGACCCAGTACTTC.

The rearrangement uses TRBV19 and TRBJ1-1; D might be TRBD1 (6 bases). Germline CDR1 reads LNHDA; CDR2 reads SQIVND (reference sequence). V dropped 4 bases and J dropped 7 bases, with 13 bases sitting between them. This CDR3 spans 13 amino acids. CDR3 protein: CASSRITGFEAFF. DNA for the CDR3: TGTGCCAGTAGTAGAATAACAGGGTTTGAAGCTTTCTTT.

The V gene is TRBV30, the J gene TRBJ1-1; D is unclear. This CDR3 contains 13 residues. V gave up 0 bases and J gave up 1 base, with 6 bases separating them. Per germline, CDR1 GTSNPN and CDR2 SVGIG (reference sequence). The CDR3 protein is CAWSVLGNTEAFF. In DNA, the CDR3 is TGTGCCTGGAGTGTCCTTGGGAACACTGAAGCTTTCTTT.

V gene TRBV6-1 combines with J gene TRBJ2-3; 9 bases map to TRBD2. With 10 bases clipped from V and 0 bases from J, the junction kept 5 bases outside the gene matches. Germline values: CDR1 MNHNS, CDR2 SASEGT. This CDR3 is built from 14 residues. CDR3 in amino acids: CATPSGTSTDTQYF. CDR3 bases: TGTGCCACCCCTAGCGGGACTAGCACAGATACGCAGTATTTT.

V and J are TRBV7-9 and TRBJ2-1; D may correspond to TRBD1 or TRBD2 (5 bases each). This CDR3 has 11 residues. V lost 5 bases, J lost 15 bases, and 14 bases lay in between. CDR1 is SEHNR, CDR2 FQNEAQ, per germline (reference sequence). Here the CDR3 reads CASSPGQLRFF. The CDR3 DNA sequence: TGTGCCAGCAGCCCGGGGCAGCTACGGTTCTTC.

V and J are TRBV5-1 and TRBJ1-1; the D gene is possibly TRBD1 (6 bases). The CDR3 covers 14 residues. Germline V lookup: CDR1 SGHRS, CDR2 YFSETQ. Between the trimmed V and J ends, which lost 5 bases and 0 bases, there was a span of 11 bases. CDR3 DNA: TGCGCCAGCAGTCTACAGGGCATGAACACTGAAGCTTTCTTT. Translation gives CASSLQGMNTEAFF.

The chain carries TRBV11-2 and TRBJ2-7; 13 bases line up with TRBD2. V lost 5 bases, J lost 5 bases, and 6 bases stayed unmatched. Germline-derived CDR1 and CDR2 are SGHAT and FQNNGV. The CDR3 loop spans 15 amino acids. CDR3 coding DNA: TGTGCCAGCAGCCCAGGGACTAGCGGGAAACACGAGCAGTACTTC. Its protein is CASSPGTSGKHEQYF.